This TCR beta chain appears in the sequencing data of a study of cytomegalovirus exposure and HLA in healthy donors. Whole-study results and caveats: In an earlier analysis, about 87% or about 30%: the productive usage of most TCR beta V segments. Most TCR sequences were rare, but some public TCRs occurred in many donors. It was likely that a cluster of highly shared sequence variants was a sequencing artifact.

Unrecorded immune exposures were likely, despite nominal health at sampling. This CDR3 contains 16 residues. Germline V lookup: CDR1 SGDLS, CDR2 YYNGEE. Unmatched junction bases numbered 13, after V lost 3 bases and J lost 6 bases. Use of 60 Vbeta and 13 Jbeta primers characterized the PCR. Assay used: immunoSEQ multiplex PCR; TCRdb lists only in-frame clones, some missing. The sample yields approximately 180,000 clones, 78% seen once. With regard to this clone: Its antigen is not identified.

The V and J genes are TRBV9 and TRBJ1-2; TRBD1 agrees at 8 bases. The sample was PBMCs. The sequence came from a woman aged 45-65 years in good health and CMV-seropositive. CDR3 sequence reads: CASSGQGGQGVHGYTF. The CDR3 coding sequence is TGTGCCAGCAGCGGCCAAGGCGGACAGGGCGTCCATGGCTACACCTTC.